A selection of T cell receptor beta chains follows, all from one sample in a study of blood T cell repertoires in COVID-19. Sequencing used immunoSEQ multiplex PCR; TCRdb keeps in-frame clones, though not all of them. Of fewer than 110,000 clones in the sample, 75% to 95% were seen once. Specimen: peripheral blood. The receptors shown here come from a woman aged 25 to 39 with acute or convalescent COVID-19. Both conserved end residues are trimmed from each CDR3.

v_call: TRBV9; j_call: TRBJ1-1; cdr3_aa: ASSARQGRTEAF
v_call: TRBV29-1; j_call: TRBJ1-2; cdr3_aa: SVDARFRGYT
v_call: TRBV5-4; j_call: TRBJ1-1; cdr3_aa: ASSFQGVTEAF
v_call: TRBV6-1; j_call: TRBJ1-4; cdr3_aa: ASSEVVRTGREKLF
v_call: TRBV7-9; j_call: TRBJ2-2; cdr3_aa: ASSRWAQSTGELF
v_call: TRBV5-8; j_call: TRBJ1-2; cdr3_aa: ASSFERGPDLIGYT
v_call: TRBV2; j_call: TRBJ2-7; cdr3_aa: ASRGYEQY
v_call: TRBV28; j_call: TRBJ1-5; cdr3_aa: ASSFSGAPGNQPQH
v_call: TRBV10-3; j_call: TRBJ1-4; cdr3_aa: AISERGDEKLF
v_call: TRBV7-8; j_call: TRBJ1-4; cdr3_aa: ASSRVTFPNEKLF
v_call: TRBV7-2; j_call: TRBJ1-2; cdr3_aa: ASSLGGTGPYGYT
v_call: TRBV19; j_call: TRBJ1-5; cdr3_aa: ASSGGGSQPQH
v_call: TRBV19; j_call: TRBJ1-4; cdr3_aa: ASSIGAGGGNEKLF
v_call: TRBV3-1/TRBV3-2; j_call: TRBJ1-2; cdr3_aa: ASSQSGQGDGYT
v_call: TRBV21-1; j_call: TRBJ1-2; cdr3_aa: ASSIEFGYT
v_call: TRBV7-9; j_call: TRBJ1-4; cdr3_aa: ASSLDSELF
v_call: TRBV7-9; j_call: TRBJ2-3; cdr3_aa: ASNPLDTDTQY
v_call: TRBV11-2; j_call: TRBJ2-7; cdr3_aa: ASSIGLAISYEQY
v_call: TRBV9; j_call: TRBJ2-5; cdr3_aa: ASSPLQYQETQY
v_call: TRBV11-3; j_call: TRBJ2-2; cdr3_aa: ANRGAGGPGELF
v_call: TRBV19; j_call: TRBJ2-5; cdr3_aa: ASSVTGDKETQY
v_call: TRBV6-2/TRBV6-3; j_call: TRBJ2-3; cdr3_aa: ASSSDRVPDTQY
v_call: TRBV29-1; j_call: TRBJ2-5; cdr3_aa: SAETSGQGTQY
v_call: TRBV18; j_call: TRBJ1-5; cdr3_aa: ASSPGQGNNQPQH
v_call: TRBV5-6; j_call: TRBJ1-2; cdr3_aa: ASSLVTSYGYT
v_call: TRBV18; j_call: TRBJ1-2; cdr3_aa: ASSPLPPGDLNGYT
v_call: TRBV3-1/TRBV3-2; j_call: TRBJ2-1; cdr3_aa: ASSQDLSGVAEQF
v_call: TRBV28; j_call: TRBJ1-5; cdr3_aa: ASSLLAGVLNQPQH
v_call: TRBV7-8; j_call: TRBJ2-7; cdr3_aa: ASSQQGLATSYEQY
v_call: TRBV6-5; j_call: TRBJ2-7; cdr3_aa: ASSYFASGDSYEQY
v_call: TRBV7-9; j_call: TRBJ2-2; cdr3_aa: ASSLEETGGNTGELF
v_call: TRBV6-2/TRBV6-3; j_call: TRBJ2-1; cdr3_aa: ASSTFEGGSSYNEQF
v_call: TRBV7-9; j_call: TRBJ2-5; cdr3_aa: ASSLGQDKAETQY
v_call: TRBV5-8; j_call: TRBJ2-3; cdr3_aa: ASSRLAGADTQY
v_call: TRBV7-2; j_call: TRBJ2-4; cdr3_aa: ASSLVGRETVSAKNIQY
v_call: TRBV19; j_call: TRBJ2-7; cdr3_aa: ASMGGTSFSEQY
v_call: TRBV19; j_call: TRBJ1-1; cdr3_aa: ASSSRMTGNTEAF
v_call: TRBV30; j_call: TRBJ2-1; cdr3_aa: AWGTSGSPGSDEQF
v_call: TRBV14; j_call: TRBJ2-7; cdr3_aa: ASSQWARASYEQY
v_call: TRBV9; j_call: TRBJ2-1; cdr3_aa: ASSVGSTYNEQF
v_call: TRBV6-5; j_call: TRBJ2-1; cdr3_aa: ASSYSLRGSYNEQF
v_call: TRBV19; j_call: TRBJ1-5; cdr3_aa: ATAWTGNNQPQH
v_call: TRBV27; j_call: TRBJ2-1; cdr3_aa: ASSFVGSGQLYNEQF
v_call: TRBV7-2; j_call: TRBJ1-2; cdr3_aa: ASSLGGQGAYGYT
v_call: TRBV12-3/TRBV12-4; j_call: TRBJ2-1; cdr3_aa: ASSFAGKEQF
v_call: TRBV11-2; j_call: TRBJ2-3; cdr3_aa: ASSPGGGVTDTQY
v_call: TRBV9; j_call: TRBJ1-3; cdr3_aa: ASSVRAVGSGNTIY
v_call: TRBV14; j_call: TRBJ1-2; cdr3_aa: ASSRQGYGYT
v_call: TRBV10-3; j_call: TRBJ1-2; cdr3_aa: ATGQQAYGYT
v_call: TRBV5-4; j_call: TRBJ2-2; cdr3_aa: ASSLFSQSRGTGELF
v_call: TRBV4-3; j_call: TRBJ2-3; cdr3_aa: ASSQGVASDTQY
v_call: TRBV15; j_call: TRBJ2-1; cdr3_aa: ATSPRLAGGRNEQF
v_call: TRBV29-1; j_call: TRBJ2-5; cdr3_aa: SVAASGVVETQY